Listed below are T cell receptor beta chains from one sample, sequenced in a study of T cell responses to AZD1222 COVID-19 vaccine. Sequenced by immunoSEQ multiplex PCR; TCRdb stores in-frame clones only, minus some. The sample includes 100,000 or so clones, approximately 90% of them seen just once. The starting material was peripheral blood, obtained on day 0 of AZD1222 vaccination. The receptors come from an adult in good health. Both conserved end residues are part of each CDR3. The D gene is left open where the match is weak. Clone sizes are given selectively: once, few, many, or a class where the clone is expanded.

>TRBJ1-5|NA|TRBV18|NA
TGTGCCAGCTCACCCGGGACCCCTCGTAGCAATCAGCCCCAGCATTTT
CASSPGTPRSNQPQHF
>TRBJ1-6|NA|TRBV2|NA
TGTGCCAGCAGTCCCGGGGGGACATTTTCACCCCTCCACTTT
CASSPGGTFSPLHF
>TRBJ1-6|few|TRBV7-9|TRBD1
TGTGCCAGCAGCTTGGGACAGGGGTTCTATAATTCACCCCTCCACTTT
CASSLGQGFYNSPLHF
>TRBJ2-7|NA|TRBV28|NA
TGTGCCAGCAGGACATTCGGGAGTCATAACTACGAGCAGTACTTC
CASRTFGSHNYEQYF
>TRBJ1-6|NA|TRBV19|TRBD1
TGTGCCAGTAGCCTGGGACAGGGGACTTCACCCCTCCACTTT
CASSLGQGTSPLHF
>TRBJ2-7|few|TRBV7-6|NA
TGTGCCAGCAGCTTTAAAGACGGACCCTACGAGCAGTACTTC
CASSFKDGPYEQYF
>TRBJ2-1|NA|TRBV19|NA
TGTGCCAGTAGTATATTAAGGACAGCCTCTAGCTACAATGAGCAGTTCTTC
CASSILRTASSYNEQFF
>TRBJ1-5|NA|TRBV30|NA
TGTGCCTGGAGTGCTAGGGGAGGTGATCAGCCCCAGCATTTT
CAWSARGGDQPQHF
>TRBJ1-5|NA|TRBV11-2|NA
TGTGCCAGCAGCTTATCGGGATATAGCAATCAGCCCCAGCATTTT
CASSLSGYSNQPQHF
>TRBJ1-4|NA|TRBV3-1/TRBV3-2|NA
TGTGCCAGCAGACAGGGAGCGACTAATGAAAAACTGTTTTTT
CASRQGATNEKLFF
>TRBJ2-2|NA|TRBV5-1|TRBD2
TGCGCCAGCAGCTTCGTACCGGGGGGGAACACCGGGGAGCTGTTTTTT
CASSFVPGGNTGELFF
>TRBJ1-2|NA|TRBV27|TRBD1
TGTGCCAGCAGTTTGGGGACAGGGGGAAAGCGAGGCTACACCTTC
CASSLGTGGKRGYTF
>TRBJ1-5|NA|TRBV10-1|TRBD1
TGCGCCAGCAGTGAGTTAAGTTTACAGGGGCAGGCCTCTAGCAATCAGCCCCAGCATTTT
CASSELSLQGQASSNQPQHF
>TRBJ2-1|NA|TRBV6-2/TRBV6-3|NA
TGTGCCAGCAGCCTCCTTGGGGCCTCCAATGAGCAGTTCTTC
CASSLLGASNEQFF
>TRBJ1-2|NA|TRBV15|TRBD1
TGTGCCACCAGCAGAGATCTGGTTTGGGCAGGGGGCCGCTATGGCTACACCTTC
CATSRDLVWAGGRYGYTF
>TRBJ1-1|NA|TRBV18|TRBD1
TGTGCCAGCTCACCAATCGGGACAGGCGGTGAAGCTTTCTTT
CASSPIGTGGEAFF
>TRBJ1-1|NA|TRBV18|TRBD1
TGTGCCAGCTCACCACCCGACAGGGCTAACACTGAAGCTTTCTTT
CASSPPDRANTEAFF
>TRBJ1-2|NA|TRBV7-8|NA
TGTGCCAGCAGCTTAGTCTCAGATTCCACCGGGGGGTATGGCTACACCTTC
CASSLVSDSTGGYGYTF
>TRBJ2-7|NA|TRBV19|TRBD2
TGTGCCAGTAGTTCGCGGACTAGCGCCTCCTACGAGCAGTACTTC
CASSSRTSASYEQYF